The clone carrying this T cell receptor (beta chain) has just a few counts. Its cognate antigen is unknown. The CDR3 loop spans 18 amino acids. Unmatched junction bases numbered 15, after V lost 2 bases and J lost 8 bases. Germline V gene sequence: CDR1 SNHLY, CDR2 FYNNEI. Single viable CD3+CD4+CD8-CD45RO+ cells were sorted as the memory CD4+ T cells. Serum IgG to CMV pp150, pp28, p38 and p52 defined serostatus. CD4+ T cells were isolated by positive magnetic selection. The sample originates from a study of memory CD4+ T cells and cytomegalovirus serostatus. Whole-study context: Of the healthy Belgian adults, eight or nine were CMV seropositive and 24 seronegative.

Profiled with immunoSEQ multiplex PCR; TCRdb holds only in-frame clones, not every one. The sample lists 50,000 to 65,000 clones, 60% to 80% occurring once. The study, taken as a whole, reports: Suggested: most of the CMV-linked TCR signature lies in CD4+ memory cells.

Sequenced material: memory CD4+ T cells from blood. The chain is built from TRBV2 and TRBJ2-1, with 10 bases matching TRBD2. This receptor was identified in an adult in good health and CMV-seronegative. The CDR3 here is CASSESWASGGYSHEQFF. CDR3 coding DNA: TGTGCCAGCAGTGAATCGTGGGCTAGCGGGGGCTATAGCCATGAGCAGTTCTTC. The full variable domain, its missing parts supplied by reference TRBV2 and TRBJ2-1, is EPEVTQTPSHQVTQMGQEVILRCVPISNHLYFYWYRQILGQKVEFLVSFYNNEISEKSEIFDDQFSVERPDGSNFTLKIRSTKLEDSAMYFCASSESWASGGYSHEQFFGPGTRLTVL.